The clone carrying this TCR beta chain has ten or more counts. The target antigen is unknown. Amplification of TCR beta CDR3 regions was performed using RNA transcripts as template. TCR CDR3 underwent first-round RT-PCR with the HTBI primer set. TCRdb reprocessed the multiplex PCR reads with MiXCR, giving one entry per CDR3 protein. The sample lists over 200,000 distinct CDR3 sequences, approximately 14% occurring once. The data stem from a study of T cells in Graves' hyperthyroidism and ophthalmopathy. Whole-study findings and limits: Blood held most thyroid clonotypes expanded above 0.001 frequency.

Trimming took 5 bases from V and 6 from J; bases not matched to a gene: 8. The CDR3 consists of 16 residues. The specimen sequenced was blood. The TCR originated in a woman in her thirties or forties with Graves' hyperthyroidism that later progressed to Graves' ophthalmopathy. The chain couples TRBV12-3 or TRBV12-4 to TRBJ2-2, with 11 bases identical to TRBD2. CDR3 in DNA: TGTGCCAGCAGTCTCCTACTAGCGGGAGTCGCCGGGGAGCTGTTTTTT. As protein: CASSLLLAGVAGELFF.